The rows below give T cell receptor beta chains drawn from one sample of a study of T cell repertoires in cytomegalovirus infection. TCRdb processed the reads anew with MiXCR; each CDR3 protein has one entry. The sample has about 400,000 distinct CDR3 sequences, 15% to 20% seen once. Sequencing was done on a sample of PBMCs. The receptors shown here come from a human donor in good health (CMV status not recorded). Some clones in this sample may be carry-over from other donors' samples. Both conserved end residues are part of each CDR3. The order of the fields is J gene, V gene, clone size, D gene, CDR3 DNA, CDR3 protein. A D gene is named only where the DNA matches it firmly. Rows may omit the clone size; those that give it use once, few, many or a size class.

>TRBJ1-6|TRBV6-5|many|NA
TGTGCCAGCAGCCGAAACCCGCGGGGGGCGATTAGTTCACCCCTCCACTTT
CASSRNPRGAISSPLHF
>TRBJ2-5|TRBV7-9|many|NA
TGTGCCAGCAGCTCGTCCGTGGGAGAGACCCAGTACTTC
CASSSSVGETQYF
>TRBJ2-1|TRBV7-6|many|TRBD2
TGTGCCAGCAGCTTAGGACCGGGAGGACTGGGAAATGAGCAGTTCTTC
CASSLGPGGLGNEQFF
>TRBJ2-1|TRBV12-3/TRBV12-4|NA|NA
TGTGCCAGCAGTTTAAGTAACAGGGCGGATGAGCAGTTCTTC
CASSLSNRADEQFF
>TRBJ1-3|TRBV12-3/TRBV12-4|NA|NA
TGTGCCAGCAGTTCCTCCGACAGGGGAAACACCATATATTTT
CASSSSDRGNTIYF
>TRBJ2-6|TRBV12-3/TRBV12-4|many|NA
TGTGCCAGCAGTTTGTTAGTACCTGCCAACGTCCTGACTTTC
CASSLLVPANVLTF
>TRBJ2-3|TRBV2|few|TRBD2
TGTGCCAGCAGTGACTTAGCGGGAGATACGCAGTATTTT
CASSDLAGDTQYF
>TRBJ2-5|TRBV4-1|NA|NA
TGCGCCAGCAGCCTACTTCAGACGTGGTCGCCCCAAGAGACCCAGTACTTC
CASSLLQTWSPQETQYF
>TRBJ2-2|TRBV7-2|many|TRBD1
TGTGCCAGCTCTACTGACAGGGCTACCACCGGGGAGCTGTTTTTT
CASSTDRATTGELFF
>TRBJ2-3|TRBV25-1|many|TRBD1
TGTGCCAGCAGTTCCCGACAGGGGGCGATTATCGGCCCGCAGTATTTT
CASSSRQGAIIGPQYF
>TRBJ2-4|TRBV2|NA|NA
TGTGCCGGCACCCCCAGTGGTAGCATCCACATTCAGTACTTC
CAGTPSGSIHIQYF
>TRBJ1-2|TRBV20-1|NA|TRBD1
TGCAGTGCTGACAGGGGAGCCTATGGCTACACCTTC
CSADRGAYGYTF
>TRBJ1-4|TRBV5-4|few|NA
TGTGCCAGCAGCCGGTACGGGAGTCGAGAAAAACTGTTTTTT
CASSRYGSREKLFF
>TRBJ1-3|TRBV18|few|NA
TGTGCCAGCTCTACGGGACACACTGGAAACACCATATATTTT
CASSTGHTGNTIYF
>TRBJ2-5|TRBV2|NA|NA
TGTGCCAGCAGCGTCGATTTGTACCAAGAGACCCAGTACTTC
CASSVDLYQETQYF
>TRBJ1-4|TRBV5-1|NA|TRBD1
TGCGCCAGCAGCTTGGACAGGGGGGTACATGAAAAACTGTTTTTT
CASSLDRGVHEKLFF
>TRBJ1-1|TRBV19|NA|NA
TGTGCCAGTAGTACTAACGGAAGACCGAACACTGAAGCTTTCTTT
CASSTNGRPNTEAFF
>TRBJ2-7|TRBV6-1|few|NA
TGTGCCAGCAGGTCGGGGGCCTCCTACGAGCAGTACTTC
CASRSGASYEQYF
>TRBJ2-2|TRBV12-5|many|TRBD2
TGTGCTAGTGGTTTGCGGGGGGCCGGGGAGCTGTTTTTT
CASGLRGAGELFF
>TRBJ2-5|TRBV7-8|few|TRBD2
TGTGCCAGCAGCTTAGGTCGACTAGCGGGGGGGCAGGAGACCCAGTACTTC
CASSLGRLAGGQETQYF
>TRBJ1-1|TRBV2|few|NA
TGTGCCTCCGCCGGGGGGTTCACTGAAGCTTTCTTT
CASAGGFTEAFF
>TRBJ2-2|TRBV4-1|NA|TRBD1
TGCGCCAGCAGCCGGGACAGGGGGCTTGCCGGGGAGCTGTTTTTT
CASSRDRGLAGELFF
>TRBJ1-1|TRBV6-2/TRBV6-3|NA|TRBD1
TGTGCCAGCATTCTAACAGGGGGGAACACTGAAGCTTTCTTT
CASILTGGNTEAFF
>TRBJ2-5|TRBV27|many|NA
TGTGCCAGCAGTTTTTTGGGGGTAGGGTCAGCACAGGAGACCCAGTACTTC
CASSFLGVGSAQETQYF
>TRBJ2-7|TRBV5-1|NA|TRBD1
TGCGCCAGCAGCTTGATGACAGGGGGAATCTACGAGCAGTACTTC
CASSLMTGGIYEQYF
>TRBJ2-1|TRBV7-9|many|NA
TGTGCCAGCAGCTCATTCCATGGGTCCTCCTACAATGAGCAGTTCTTC
CASSSFHGSSYNEQFF
>TRBJ2-1|TRBV29-1|few|TRBD2
TGCAGCGTTCGACTAGCGGGGGACATGTACAATGAGCAGTTCTTC
CSVRLAGDMYNEQFF
>TRBJ1-4|TRBV7-6|many|TRBD1
TGTGCCAGCAGCTACAGGGGTGCTAATGAAAAACTGTTTTTT
CASSYRGANEKLFF
>TRBJ2-7|TRBV6-1|NA|NA
TGTGCCAGCAGTGAAGGGCCCTCGGAGCAGTACTTC
CASSEGPSEQYF
>TRBJ2-2|TRBV7-9|few|NA
TGTGCCAGCAGCGTGAGGACGTTAAACACCGGGGAGCTGTTTTTT
CASSVRTLNTGELFF
>TRBJ2-3|TRBV28|many|NA
TGTGCCAGCAATCCTCAAAGCACAGATACGCAGTATTTT
CASNPQSTDTQYF
>TRBJ2-7|TRBV28|NA|TRBD1
TGTGCCAGCACCGACAGGGTCGAGCAGTACTTC
CASTDRVEQYF
>TRBJ2-7|TRBV10-3|few|NA
TGTGCCATCAGTGAGTCGAGAGGTGCCCCCTACGAGCAGTACTTC
CAISESRGAPYEQYF
>TRBJ1-2|TRBV11-2|once|TRBD1
TGTGCCAGCAGCTTAGATGGACAGGGGGCAGGGGATGGCTACACCTTC
CASSLDGQGAGDGYTF
>TRBJ2-2|TRBV6-1|many|NA
TGTGCCAGCAGTGAACAGGGATCCGCGAACACCGGGGAGCTGTTTTTT
CASSEQGSANTGELFF
>TRBJ1-2|TRBV7-2|NA|NA
TGTGCCAGCAGGAACCAAGTGGACAGCCTTTCGAACTATGGCTACACCTTC
CASRNQVDSLSNYGYTF
>TRBJ1-1|TRBV7-2|many|NA
TGTGCCAGCAGCTTATACAGGGCTCTTGAAGCTTTCTTT
CASSLYRALEAFF
>TRBJ2-3|TRBV7-9|NA|NA
TGTGCCAGCAGCTCCGGGCATACGCAGTATTTT
CASSSGHTQYF
>TRBJ2-5|TRBV28|NA|NA
TGTGCCAGCAGACGGAATGAGGCTAGCGAGACCCAGTACTTC
CASRRNEASETQYF
>TRBJ2-1|TRBV7-2|NA|TRBD1
TGTGCCAGCAGCGAGGACAGGGGGCTAATGCAGTTCTTC
CASSEDRGLMQFF
>TRBJ2-5|TRBV14|many|NA
TGTGCCAGCAGCCAAGTCGACCGACCGGAGACCCAGTACTTC
CASSQVDRPETQYF
>TRBJ1-1|TRBV4-3|few|NA
TGCGCCAGCAGCCAAGATTTGGGACACACTGAAGCTTTCTTT
CASSQDLGHTEAFF
>TRBJ2-3|TRBV20-1|NA|TRBD2
TGCAGTGCTCGGGGGGGCCTCAACACAGATACGCAGTATTTT
CSARGGLNTDTQYF
>TRBJ2-7|TRBV7-2|few|TRBD2
TGTGCCAGCAGCCGCGGACTAGCCGGGAGTTCAGGCGAGCAGTACTTC
CASSRGLAGSSGEQYF
>TRBJ2-5|TRBV7-9|few|NA
TGTGCCAGCAGCTCACGGGGGAAGGAGACCCAGTACTTC
CASSSRGKETQYF
>TRBJ1-6|TRBV2|many|TRBD1
TGTGCCAGCAGCCCTCCCGGACAGGACGATTCACCCCTCCACTTT
CASSPPGQDDSPLHF
>TRBJ1-5|TRBV10-3|few|NA
TGTTCCTCCGGGGACCTTAATCAGCCCCAGCATTTT
CSSGDLNQPQHF
>TRBJ2-7|TRBV2|many|NA
TGTGCCAGCAGTCCTGACAGCCTCGAGCAGTACTTC
CASSPDSLEQYF
>TRBJ2-2|TRBV11-2|NA|NA
TGTGCCAGCAGAAAGAACAGGAACACCGGGGAGCTGTTTTTT
CASRKNRNTGELFF
>TRBJ1-5|TRBV19|few|NA
TGTGCCAGTAGTATATTAGGGCCCAAAAGGCCCCAGCATTTT
CASSILGPKRPQHF
>TRBJ2-3|TRBV11-3|many|TRBD1
TGTGCCAGCGGCACAGGGGGTAACACAGATACGCAGTATTTT
CASGTGGNTDTQYF
>TRBJ1-5|TRBV7-2|many|TRBD1
TGTGCCACCTCGTGGACAGGGCCCAATCAGCCCCAGCATTTT
CATSWTGPNQPQHF
>TRBJ2-5|TRBV7-2|few|NA
TGTGCCAGCAGCTTTACGACGGGGCCACAAGAGACCCAGTACTTC
CASSFTTGPQETQYF
>TRBJ1-3|TRBV10-3|few|TRBD1
TGTGCCATCAGTGAACCACAGGGGTCGGGTTCTGGAAACACCATATATTTT
CAISEPQGSGSGNTIYF